This T cell receptor beta chain was sequenced in a study of shared clonotypes between healthy human individuals (dated by TCRdb to 2018 to 2021). Broadly, across the study: The cohort comprised a couple of women and a few men aged 18 to 49 years. To increase sequencing depth and limit assay-specific biases, TCR repertoire library preparation and sequencing were carried out by different laboratories using diverse techniques. The study deeply sequenced blood TCR repertoires of five healthy adults to estimate repertoire size and the extent of clonotype sharing between individuals. For each donor, CD4 naive and CD4 memory were each given three plates, CD8 naive was given two plates, and CD8 memory was given one plate. Between about 0.9 and 8.9 billion PBMCs per donor were obtained by leukapheresis.

Using the deep immunoSEQ assay, multiplex PCR amplified TCR CDR3 regions from genomic DNA. Extracted genomic DNA from each cell subset was distributed evenly across all wells of several immunoSEQ 96-well plates, and each plate was treated as a replicate. For sorted subsets, roughly 200 ng genomic DNA, equal to some 30,000 T cell genomes, was loaded into each replicate PCR. Purified libraries were quantified with a Qubit 3.0 fluorometer, sized on a Bioanalyzer 2100, and re-quantified with the KAPA Library Quantification kit. A separate single-read 150-cycle Illumina NextSeq 550 flow cell was used to sequence each immunoSEQ 96-well plate. The authors' analysis ran thus. The immunoSEQ output contained only junctional sequences without quality scores, so filtering could not match that applied to full-length reads. To assign V/J genes and CDR3, sequences were annotated against IMGT germline references using PyIR, a Python wrapper for IgBLAST v1.9. Any read was removed if the V/J assignment was weak (E-value above 1e-6), the CDR3 was missing, or the read contained stop codons, out-of-frame junctions, or ambiguous translated residues. A V3J clonotype was defined by an identical inferred V gene, J gene, and CDR3 amino acid sequence. The percentage overlap between two repertoires was calculated by dividing the number of shared unique clonotypes by the size of the smaller repertoire. RTK rarefaction, the Chao1 estimator, and Recon v2.1 estimates of unobserved clonotypes were used to assess repertoire richness. OLGA was used to compute generation probabilities for all TCRbeta clonotypes that the gDNA method yielded from a few donors. The clones in this table, taken by TCRdb from immuneACCESS, are in-frame only. Not every clone is retained; where verified, under half of the shortfall comes from an unresolved V gene, and the cause of the rest is unknown. V and J calls and clone size are those listed in that table; D and trimming were worked out from the DNA. The sample includes some 2,100,000 clones, with approximately 94% observed a single time. Together, the top ten hold roughly 1.8% of the sample.

Remarks on this clone: Its antigen has not been determined. Base qualities were left out, and no much larger clone turns up one base away.

CD8 naive samples consisted of CD45RO-negative cells that were positively selected for CCR7, yielding a CD45RA+CCR7+ population without TemRA cells. Donors were healthy HIV-negative adults with no recently reported acute infections or vaccinations. All donors were Caucasian adults living in Nashville, Tennessee, USA. Blood was obtained by leukapheresis, after which PBMCs were separated by Ficoll-Histopaque density gradient centrifugation and cryopreserved in liquid nitrogen vapor phase. Purity and quantity of every magnetically sorted T cell population were checked by analytical flow cytometry. Genomic DNA was isolated from every sorted fraction and measured by UV absorbance on a Nanodrop 2000c. The full study reports these points: Incomplete sequencing was indicated by rarefaction of sorted-subset datasets, despite the large sequencing depth. Because the study included only a small number of donors, the genetic and exposure-history diversity represented was limited. Sampling was restricted to blood, and TCR repertoires in tissues likely differ from the TCR repertoires found in blood. Clonotypes shared by all four sorted-subset donors showed higher generation probabilities than non-shared clonotypes. Naive subsets generally had larger estimated clonotype richness than memory subsets did. Around 5% of naive CD4, 3.5% of naive CD8, about 2.4% of memory CD4, and 0.35% to 0.5% of memory CD8 clonotypes were shared across several donors. Pairwise subsampling indicated that sequencing depth was expected to affect the degree of clonotype sharing among donors.

The germline V gene provides CDR1 SGDLS and CDR2 YYNGEE. Trimming removed 4 bases from V and 6 bases from J; the gene matches leave 7 bases unexplained. From the cysteine up to the phenylalanine, the CDR3 has a length of 14 residues. CDR3 DNA only is kept here, 42 bases in frame from base 1. The TCR comes from a man between 18 and 35 years old in good health. Some clones in this sample may be carry-over from other donors' samples. The sequence joins TRBV9 to TRBJ1-2; 9 bases in between match TRBD1. The specimen sequenced was naive CD8+ T cells from PBMCs. The cell subset or site label, read with the paper, signifies: CD45RA+CCR7+. The CDR3 is CASSSGQGTHGYTF. Read as DNA, the sequence is TGTGCCAGCAGCTCAGGACAGGGGACCCATGGCTACACCTTC.